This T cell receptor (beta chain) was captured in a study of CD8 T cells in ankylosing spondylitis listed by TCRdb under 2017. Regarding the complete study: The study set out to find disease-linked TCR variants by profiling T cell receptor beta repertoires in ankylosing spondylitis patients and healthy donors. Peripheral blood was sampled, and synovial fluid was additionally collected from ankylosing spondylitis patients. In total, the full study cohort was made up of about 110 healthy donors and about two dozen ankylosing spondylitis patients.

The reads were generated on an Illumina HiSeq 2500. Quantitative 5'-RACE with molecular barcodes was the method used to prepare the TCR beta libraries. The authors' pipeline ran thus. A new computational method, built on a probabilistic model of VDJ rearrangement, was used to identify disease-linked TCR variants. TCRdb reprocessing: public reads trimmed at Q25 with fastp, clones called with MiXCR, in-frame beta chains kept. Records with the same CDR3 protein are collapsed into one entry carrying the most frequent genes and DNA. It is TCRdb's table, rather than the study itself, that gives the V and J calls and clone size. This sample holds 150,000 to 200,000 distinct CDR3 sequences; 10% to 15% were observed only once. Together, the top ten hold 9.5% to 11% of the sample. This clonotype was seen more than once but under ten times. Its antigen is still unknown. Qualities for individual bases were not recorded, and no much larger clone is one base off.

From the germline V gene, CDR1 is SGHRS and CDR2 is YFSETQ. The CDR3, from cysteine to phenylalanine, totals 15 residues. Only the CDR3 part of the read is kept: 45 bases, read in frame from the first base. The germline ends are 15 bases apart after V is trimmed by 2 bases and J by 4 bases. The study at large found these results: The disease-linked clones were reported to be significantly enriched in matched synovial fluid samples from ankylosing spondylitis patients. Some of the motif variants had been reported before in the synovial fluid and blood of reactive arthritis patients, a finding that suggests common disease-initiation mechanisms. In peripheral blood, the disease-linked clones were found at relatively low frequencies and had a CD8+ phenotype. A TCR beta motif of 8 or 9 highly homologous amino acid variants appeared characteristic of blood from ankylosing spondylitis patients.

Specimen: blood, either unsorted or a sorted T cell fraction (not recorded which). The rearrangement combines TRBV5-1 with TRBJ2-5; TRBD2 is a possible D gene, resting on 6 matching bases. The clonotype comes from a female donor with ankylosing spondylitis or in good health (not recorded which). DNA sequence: TGCGCCAGCAGCTTAGAGGGAGGAGGTTTAGAGACCCAGTACTTC. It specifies CASSLEGGGLETQYF.